The sequence of this TCR beta chain was determined in a study of CD8 T cells in ankylosing spondylitis. Overall study findings and caveats: The study looked at matched synovial fluid samples from ankylosing spondylitis patients. Disease-linked clones were reported to be significantly enriched there.

The germline CDR1 and CDR2 sequences are DFQATT and SNEGSKA (reference sequence). The CDR3 is 18 residues long. Trimming took 6 bases from V and 0 from J, leaving 26 bases between them. Preparation of TCR beta libraries was done by quantitative 5'-RACE with molecular barcodes. TCRdb independently ran MiXCR on the 5' RACE reads; one entry per CDR3 protein. The table records 150,000 to 200,000 distinct CDR3 sequences, 30% to 40% of them present only once. As for this clonotype: The antigen is undetermined.

This sequence joins TRBV20-1 and TRBJ1-1; tentatively, D is TRBD1 (6 bases). The source is a male donor with ankylosing spondylitis. The sequenced sample was synovial fluid, either unsorted or a sorted T cell fraction (not recorded which). The CDR3 protein is CSAAPFWQGNLMNTEAFF. The CDR3 DNA sequence: TGCAGTGCAGCCCCTTTCTGGCAGGGGAACCTAATGAACACTGAAGCTTTCTTT.